This record covers a single T cell receptor beta chain. V gave up 3 bases and J gave up 5 bases; unmatched junction bases: 6. This CDR3 has 15 amino acids. CDR1 and CDR2 from the germline V gene are MDHEN and SYDVKM. This entry is derived from a study of T cell changes during pregnancy in multiple sclerosis. Clones were sequenced by immunoSEQ multiplex PCR, and TCRdb holds only the in-frame ones, with some missing. Of nearly 80,000 clones in the sample, approximately 90% are singletons; the top ten hold roughly 0.21%. Source: CD4+ T cells from peripheral blood mononuclear cells, taken before pregnancy. This clonotype was sampled from a female donor with multiple sclerosis, enrolled in a pregnancy study. The genes are TRBV28 and TRBJ2-1; 8 nucleotides line up with TRBD1. CDR3 DNA sequence: TGTGCCAGCAGTTTCGGACAGGGACTCGACAATGAGCAGTTCTTC. Translation gives CASSFGQGLDNEQFF.